A single sample gave rise to the 8 T cell receptor beta chains below, sequenced in a study of blood T cell repertoires in COVID-19. Measured with immunoSEQ multiplex PCR; TCRdb has only the in-frame clones, and not every one. In the table there are 200,000 to 250,000 clones, around 90% of which are singletons. Sequenced material: PBMCs or T cells enriched from blood (not recorded which). The receptors were sampled from a man in his thirties or forties who had been exposed to COVID-19.

The chain has TRBV3-1 (or the pseudogene TRBV3-2) and TRBJ1-2; 11 positions agree with TRBD1. Trimming at V came to 3 bases and at J to 3 bases, leaving 3 bases not matched to a gene. The CDR3 is 15 residues long. Germline V lookup: CDR1 LGHDT, CDR2 YNNKEL (reference sequence). CDR3 in DNA: TGTGCCAGCAGCCAGGGGACAGGGGGAGACTATGGCTACACCTTC. The encoded protein is CASSQGTGGDYGYTF.

This chain joins TRBV4-1 and TRBJ2-5; perhaps TRBD2 as D (5 bases). This CDR3 contains 14 residues. From germline, CDR1 is MGHRA and CDR2 YSYEKL. V gave up 1 base and J gave up 5 bases, with 11 bases separating them. The CDR3 here is CASSQGTSYETQYF. CDR3 in DNA: TGCGCCAGCAGCCAAGGTACTAGTTACGAGACCCAGTACTTC.

CDR3 DNA sequence: TGTGCCAGCAGCGCGACCCCCCAACTAGCGGGGGGGTACGAGCAGTACTTC. Protein sequence: CASSATPQLAGGYEQYF. V is TRBV2 and J is TRBJ2-7, with 13 bases fitting TRBD2. Per the germline V gene, CDR1 is SNHLY and CDR2 is FYNNEI. The CDR3 covers 17 residues. J lost 4 bases, V lost 6 bases, and 12 bases had no gene match.

This sequence joins TRBV4-2 and TRBJ1-3; 8 bases are a match to TRBD1. CDR1 is LGHNA, CDR2 YNFKEQ, per germline. This CDR3 has 17 residues. V shed 1 base, J shed 4 bases, and the junction held 9 bases outside the gene matches. The CDR3 loop reads CASSQGTQGAEGNTIYF. The CDR3 DNA sequence: TGTGCCAGCAGCCAAGGCACCCAGGGGGCAGAGGGAAACACCATATATTTT.

The V and J genes are TRBV27 and TRBJ2-2; 8 positions agree with TRBD2. The CDR3 extends over 18 amino acids. Germline trimming cut 4 bases from V and 3 bases from J; bases unmatched to any gene: 13. Germline CDR1 reads MNHEY; CDR2 reads SMNVEV (reference sequence). CDR3 in amino acids: CASSSRPGGGRHTGELFF. CDR3 in DNA: TGTGCCAGCAGTTCTAGGCCGGGAGGGGGACGCCACACCGGGGAGCTGTTTTTT.

This clone was picked up a small number of times. The identical CDR3 is also encoded by other nucleotide sequences in the sample. The chain joins TRBV6-5 to TRBJ1-2, with D tentatively TRBD1 (5 bases). The CDR3 totals 11 residues. V was shortened by 6 bases and J by 7 bases, with 9 bases between the two germline ends. Germline V gene data show CDR1 as MNHEY and CDR2 as SVGAGI. The CDR3 loop is CASSSGGGYTF. CDR3 DNA sequence: TGTGCCAGCAGCTCCGGGGGTGGCTACACCTTC.

The chain couples TRBV7-8 to TRBJ2-7; 7 positions agree with TRBD1. The CDR3 loop spans 14 amino acids. Trimming removed 1 base from V and 3 bases from J; junction bases left unmatched: 3. The germline V gene encodes CDR1 SGHVS and CDR2 FQNEAQ. The CDR3 is CASSLGAGGYEQYF. CDR3 coding DNA: TGTGCCAGCAGCTTAGGAGCAGGGGGCTACGAGCAGTACTTC.

The chain combines TRBV18 with TRBJ1-3; D call uncertain. In germline, CDR1 is KGHSH, CDR2 LQKENI. V lost 6 bases to trimming and J lost 4 bases, with 19 bases between them. The CDR3 extends over 16 amino acids. CDR3 nucleotides: TGTGCCAGCTCGTCCTTACAGAATCGTCCGGGAAACACCATATATTTT. Encoded protein: CASSSLQNRPGNTIYF. Based on the CDR3 plus reference TRBV18 and TRBJ1-3, the full variable domain is NAGVMQNPRHLVRRRGQEARLRCSPMKGHSHVYWYRQLPEEGLKFMVYLQKENIIDESGMPKERFSAEFPKEGPSILRIQQVVRGDSAAYFCASSSLQNRPGNTIYFGEGSWLTVV.